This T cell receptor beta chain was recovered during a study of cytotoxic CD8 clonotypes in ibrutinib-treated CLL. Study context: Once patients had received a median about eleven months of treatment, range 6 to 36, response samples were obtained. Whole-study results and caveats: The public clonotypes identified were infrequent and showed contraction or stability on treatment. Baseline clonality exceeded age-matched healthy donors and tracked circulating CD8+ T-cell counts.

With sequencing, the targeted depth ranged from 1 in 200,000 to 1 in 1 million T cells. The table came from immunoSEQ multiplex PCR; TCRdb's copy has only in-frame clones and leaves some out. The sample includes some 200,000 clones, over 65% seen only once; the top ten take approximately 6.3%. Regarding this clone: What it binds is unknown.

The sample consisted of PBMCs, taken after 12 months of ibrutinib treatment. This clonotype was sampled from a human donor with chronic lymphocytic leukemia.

The CDR3 is CAWSGKHLTGSYEQYF. Written as DNA, the CDR3 is TGTGCCTGGAGTGGAAAACACCTTACGGGCTCCTACGAGCAGTACTTC. V gene TRBV30 combines with J gene TRBJ2-7, with D hard to call. The germline gives CDR1 GTSNPN, CDR2 SVGIG (reference sequence). CDR3 size: 16 residues. V was trimmed by 1 base and J by 0 bases, leaving 16 bases between them.